The 17 T cell receptor beta chains below come from one sample, sequenced in a study of T cell responses to AZD1222 COVID-19 vaccine. TCRdb's copy holds only in-frame clones and misses some; the assay was immunoSEQ multiplex PCR. In the table there are about 100,000 clones, 88% of which are singletons. The source material was peripheral blood, sampled on day 0 of AZD1222 vaccination. These receptor sequences come from an adult in good health.

The chain carries TRBV4-1 and TRBJ2-3, with D uncertain. V was trimmed by 1 base and J by 4 bases, leaving 6 bases between them. Looked up from germline, CDR1 is MGHRA and CDR2 is YSYEKL. There are 13 residues in the CDR3. CDR3 DNA sequence: TGCGCCAGCAGCCAAGCGGGCCCAGATACGCAGTATTTT. It is translated as CASSQAGPDTQYF.

This chain links TRBV15 with TRBJ2-2; no clear D. Deletions cut 2 bases from V and 8 bases from J, with 12 bases between. Germline V gene sequence: CDR1 LNHNV, CDR2 YYDKDF (reference sequence). There are 14 residues in the CDR3. The DNA of the CDR3 is TGTGCCACCAGCAGACTCCTTCTAGATGGGGAGCTGTTTTTT. Its translation is CATSRLLLDGELFF.

The CDR3 nucleotides are TGTGCCAGCAGCCCCCCGGGACAGACCACAGATACGCAGTATTTT. It codes for CASSPPGQTTDTQYF. The chain links TRBV5-4 to TRBJ2-3, with TRBD1 identical over 7 bases. The J segment lost 2 bases and the V segment lost 4 bases, leaving 7 bases of the junction unmatched. The germline V gene encodes CDR1 SGHNT and CDR2 YYREEE (reference sequence). The CDR3 contains 15 residues.

The chain joins TRBV7-9 to TRBJ1-2, with D uncertain. The germline V gene has CDR1 SEHNR and CDR2 FQNEAQ (reference sequence). Trimming removed 8 bases at V and 2 bases at J, with 12 bases between. The CDR3 has 13 residues. The CDR3 here is CASSPNGNYGYTF. The CDR3 region has the DNA TGTGCCAGCTCCCCAAATGGGAACTATGGCTACACCTTC.

V usage is TRBV12-5 and J usage is TRBJ1-6; 8 nucleotides align to TRBD1. The CDR3 loop spans 16 amino acids. CDR1 is LGHNT, CDR2 FRNRAP, per germline. The V and J ends lost 3 bases and 6 bases, in that order; junction bases with no gene match: 7. CDR3 loop: CASGFLLQGANSPLHF. DNA for the CDR3: TGTGCTAGTGGTTTCCTTCTGCAGGGGGCTAATTCACCCCTCCACTTT.

In this sample, this clone turned up once. V gene TRBV12-5 combines with J gene TRBJ2-7, with 14 bases lining up with TRBD2. The CDR3 contains 19 residues. Germline-derived CDR1 and CDR2 are LGHNT and FRNRAP. Trimming cost V 3 bases and J 4 bases; bases outside gene matches: 14. CDR3 amino acids: CASGFGVEGLAGEGYEQYF. The CDR3 coding sequence is TGTGCTAGTGGTTTTGGAGTTGAGGGACTAGCGGGAGAAGGGTACGAGCAGTACTTC. The full variable domain, with the rest looked up from reference TRBV12-5 and TRBJ2-7, is DARVTQTPRHKVTEMGQEVTMRCQPILGHNTVFWYRQTMMQGLELLAYFRNRAPLDDSGMPKDRFSAEMPDATLATLKIQPSEPRDSAVYFCASGFGVEGLAGEGYEQYFGPGTRLTVT.

V and J are TRBV30 and TRBJ1-5; D is uncertain. The CDR3 has 13 residues. V shed 2 bases and J shed 3 bases, with 8 bases lying between them. CDR1 is GTSNPN and CDR2 is SVGIG in the germline V gene (reference sequence). CDR3 bases: TGTGCCTGGAGTCGAGCGGACAATCAGCCCCAGCATTTT. As protein: CAWSRADNQPQHF.

This clone was seen once. This chain joins TRBV18 and TRBJ2-1; the match to TRBD2 covers 7 bases. The CDR3 is 18 residues long. After removal of 1 base from V and 3 bases from J, the junction contained 12 bases not matched to a gene. Germline CDR1 is KGHSH and CDR2 is LQKENI. This CDR3 reads CASSPRAPREGHYNEQFF. CDR3 coding DNA: TGTGCCAGCTCACCACGGGCTCCGAGGGAGGGCCACTACAATGAGCAGTTCTTC.

The chain links TRBV2 to TRBJ1-1, with 10 bases matching TRBD1. The CDR3 contains 14 residues. The V segment lost 6 bases and the J segment 5 bases; nucleotides outside the gene matches: 6. CDR1 and CDR2 (germline): SNHLY, FYNNEI. The CDR3, as DNA: TGTGCCAGCAGCCGGACAGGGGGGCAGACTGAAGCTTTCTTT. It yields the protein CASSRTGGQTEAFF.

V usage is TRBV5-1 and J usage is TRBJ2-1, with TRBD2 matching over 10 bases. The CDR3 contains 16 residues. Trimming cost V 4 bases and J 9 bases; bases outside gene matches: 13. Germline lookup yields CDR1 SGHRS and CDR2 YFSETQ. CDR3 loop: CASSPAASGREGEQFF. The CDR3 DNA is TGCGCCAGCAGCCCGGCGGCTAGCGGGAGAGAGGGTGAGCAGTTCTTC.

This chain uses TRBV6-2 or TRBV6-3 with TRBJ1-3, with no clear D. CDR1 MNHEY and CDR2 SVGEGT come from the germline V gene. The CDR3 length is 17 residues. V lost 4 bases and J lost 6, with 22 bases in between. CDR3 region: CASSSPESRSVANTIYF. In nucleotides, the CDR3 is TGTGCCAGCAGTTCCCCCGAGAGCAGAAGTGTTGCAAACACCATATATTTT.

For the CDR3, the DNA is TGTGCCAGTAGTATTTGGGCAGGGACACGATCGTATAGCAATCAGCCCCAGCATTTT. Translating it yields CASSIWAGTRSYSNQPQHF. The rearrangement joins TRBV19 to TRBJ1-5; perhaps TRBD1 as D (6 bases). From germline, CDR1 is LNHDA and CDR2 SQIVND (reference sequence). Trimming took 3 bases from V and 0 from J, leaving 21 bases between them. This CDR3 has 19 residues.

V is TRBV5-1 and J is TRBJ2-3; D remains ambiguous. CDR1 is SGHRS and CDR2 is YFSETQ in the germline V gene. The germline V and J ends were trimmed by 6 bases and 1 base, with 15 bases remaining between them. The CDR3 has 15 residues. CDR3 region: CASKLDPQGTDTQYF. The CDR3 bases are TGCGCCAGCAAGCTTGACCCCCAGGGCACAGATACGCAGTATTTT.

The rearrangement uses TRBV2 and TRBJ2-1, with 9 bases that match TRBD2. The CDR3 is 15 amino acids. Germline CDR1 and CDR2: SNHLY and FYNNEI. The junction had 6 bases not matched to a gene; V was cut back by 2 bases and J by 7 bases. CDR3 in amino acids: CASSEFSGSINEQFF. The CDR3 DNA reads as TGTGCCAGCAGTGAATTTAGCGGGAGCATAAATGAGCAGTTCTTC.

The chain combines TRBV20-1 with TRBJ2-7; D is ambiguous. Germline CDR1 and CDR2: DFQATT and SNEGSKA (reference sequence). Trimming took 4 bases from V and 3 from J, leaving 10 bases between them. The CDR3 loop spans 12 amino acids. CDR3 DNA sequence: TGCAGTGCTAATGACATAGTCTACGAGCAGTACTTC. Amino acid sequence: CSANDIVYEQYF.

This clone is medium-sized. The chain uses TRBV5-4 and TRBJ2-7, with D perhaps TRBD2 (6 bases). The germline gives CDR1 SGHNT, CDR2 YYREEE (reference sequence). The CDR3 covers 15 residues. V was trimmed by 4 bases and J by 7 bases, leaving 21 bases between them. CDR3 protein: CASSVTGLTRGEQYF. In nucleotides, the CDR3 is TGTGCCAGCAGCGTAACGGGACTGACTCGTGGGGAGCAGTACTTC.

The chain uses TRBV27 and TRBJ2-1; 14 bases are a match to TRBD2. The J segment lost 7 bases and the V segment lost 9 bases, leaving 11 bases of the junction unmatched. The germline gives CDR1 MNHEY, CDR2 SMNVEV (reference sequence). The CDR3 extends over 16 amino acids. The CDR3 sequence: CASTGLAGDHENEQFF. CDR3 nucleotide sequence: TGTGCCAGTACGGGACTAGCGGGAGACCACGAGAATGAGCAGTTCTTC.